Described below is a single T cell receptor (beta chain) sequence and its context. These data come from a study of beta chain features in type 1 diabetes. Across the whole study: The study found patients and healthy donors alike in age, gender and cell yields.

Expressed TCRB transcripts were sequenced after all isolated RNA was converted to cDNA. This table comes from immunoSEQ multiplex PCR, and its TCRdb copy is limited to in-frame clones, with some not included. The table has some 410,000 clones, 9.5% to 12% seen once. The source material was naive CD4+ T cells from blood. This receptor was taken from a woman under 30 in good health.

This chain's CDR3 is CASSFGPGLAAFTPTDTQYF. CDR3 sequence (DNA): TGTGCCAGCAGCTTCGGTCCGGGACTAGCGGCGTTTACCCCCACAGATACGCAGTATTTT. The V call is TRBV9, the J call TRBJ2-3; TRBD2 matches 11 bases. The germline gives CDR1 SGDLS, CDR2 YYNGEE. This CDR3 has 20 amino acids. J was trimmed by 2 bases and V by 4 bases; bases with no gene match: 18.